This is a list of T cell receptor beta chains from one sample in a study of blood T cell repertoires in COVID-19. Data came from immunoSEQ multiplex PCR; TCRdb stores just in-frame clones and leaves some out. The sample yields about 240,000 clones, about four fifths seen once. The sequenced sample consisted of peripheral blood. The source is a woman between 18 and 30 years old with acute or convalescent COVID-19. The CDR3 runs from the conserved cysteine through the conserved F or W. Each record gives: clone size, J gene, V gene, D gene, CDR3 DNA, CDR3 protein. A D gene is named only where the DNA matches it firmly. Clone size is stated in some rows and not others, as once, few, many or a class when expanded.

>many|TRBJ2-5|TRBV5-1|TRBD1
TGCGCCAGCAGCCGAGGACAGGTTGGAGAGACCCAGTACTTC
CASSRGQVGETQYF
>NA|TRBJ2-5|TRBV5-1|NA
TGCGCCAGCAGCACGGTACACCAAGAGACCCAGTACTTC
CASSTVHQETQYF
>NA|TRBJ2-1|TRBV2|TRBD1
TGTGCCAGCATCCGGGACAGGGAGAGTGAGCAGTTCTTC
CASIRDRESEQFF
>NA|TRBJ2-3|TRBV6-2/TRBV6-3|NA
TGTGCCAGCAGTTACGTAAGCCCCACAGATACGCAGTATTTT
CASSYVSPTDTQYF
>NA|TRBJ1-4|TRBV5-5|TRBD1
TGTGCCAGCAGCCACTATGACAGGGGACCTAATGAAAAACTGTTTTTT
CASSHYDRGPNEKLFF
>NA|TRBJ2-5|TRBV11-2|NA
TGTGCCAGCAGCTTAAGGGGCGGGAACGAACAAGAGACCCAGTACTTC
CASSLRGGNEQETQYF
>NA|TRBJ2-7|TRBV18|TRBD1
TGTGCCAGCTCCACGACAGGGGGCTACGAGCAGTACTTC
CASSTTGGYEQYF
>NA|TRBJ1-4|TRBV2|NA
TGTGCCAGCAGTGGACGGTACGTTAGGGAGAAGATGACGTTTTTT
CASSGRYVREKMTFF
>few|TRBJ2-1|TRBV19|TRBD1
TGTGCCAGTATGGCCCCGGACAGGCGCTCCTACAATGAGCAGTTCTTC
CASMAPDRRSYNEQFF
>NA|TRBJ2-2|TRBV11-2|TRBD2
TGTGCCAGCAGCCGGTACCCGGGGGGTTTGCTCCCCGGGGAGCTGTTTTTT
CASSRYPGGLLPGELFF
>once|TRBJ2-1|TRBV28|NA
TGTGCCAGCAGTTTAGCTAACACCTTGAGTGCGGACAATGAGCAGTTCTTC
CASSLANTLSADNEQFF
>NA|TRBJ2-1|TRBV27|TRBD2
TGTGCCAGCAGTTGGGGACTAGCGGGATTCAATGAGCAGTTCTTC
CASSWGLAGFNEQFF
>NA|TRBJ2-3|TRBV5-1|NA
TGCGCCAGCAGCTTGGGAGAGAGGAGCACAGATACGCAGTATTTT
CASSLGERSTDTQYF
>NA|TRBJ1-1|TRBV7-3|NA
TGTGCCAGCAGCTTAACGTTTAGGACAGTGAACACTGAAGCTTTCTTT
CASSLTFRTVNTEAFF
>NA|TRBJ2-1|TRBV5-1|TRBD2
TGCGCCAGCAGGTCACTAGCGGGAGTGACAAATGAGCAGTTCTTC
CASRSLAGVTNEQFF
>few|TRBJ1-1|TRBV29-1|NA
TGCAGCGTTGAAGGCAGGCTGAACACTGAAGCTTTCTTT
CSVEGRLNTEAFF
>NA|TRBJ2-6|TRBV19|NA
TGTGCCAGTAGTACAGGGGCGACGAGCTCTGGGGCCAACGTCCTGACTTTC
CASSTGATSSGANVLTF
>once|TRBJ1-2|TRBV4-1|NA
TGCGCCAGCAGCCAAGATCCGTCAGGGGCAAACTATGGCTACACCTTC
CASSQDPSGANYGYTF
>few|TRBJ1-1|TRBV9|NA
TGTGCCAGCAGCACAGACAGGAACACTGAAGCTTTCTTT
CASSTDRNTEAFF
>NA|TRBJ1-1|TRBV6-5|NA
TGTGCCAGCCGAGGGGGGGGCGGGAACACTGAAGCTTTCTTT
CASRGGGGNTEAFF
>NA|TRBJ2-5|TRBV28|TRBD2
TGTGCCAGCAATTTTCTCCGGGGGGGCTACCTCGGGAAAGAGACCCAGTACTTC
CASNFLRGGYLGKETQYF
>NA|TRBJ1-5|TRBV29-1|NA
TGCAGCGCTAAGGGGGACAGCAATCAGCCCCAGCATTTT
CSAKGDSNQPQHF
>NA|TRBJ1-3|TRBV28|NA
TGTGCCAGCAGTGACAGCGCTGGAAACACCATATATTTT
CASSDSAGNTIYF
>NA|TRBJ2-7|TRBV30|NA
TGTGCCTGGAGTGGTCCCCGTCAGGGGGGAGCCTACGAGCAGTACTTC
CAWSGPRQGGAYEQYF
>NA|TRBJ2-1|TRBV21-1|NA
TGTGCCAGCAGCCAAAGTTTTCCCCGGACTAGCGAGTACAATGAGCAGTTCTTC
CASSQSFPRTSEYNEQFF
>once|TRBJ1-1|TRBV5-8|TRBD1
TGTGCCAGCAGCTTCATGGTAGGGGGCGAGAGCACTGAAGCTTTCTTT
CASSFMVGGESTEAFF
>NA|TRBJ2-5|TRBV28|NA
TGTGCCAGCACCACCCGGGGGGCAGCGTTCGAGACCCAGTACTTC
CASTTRGAAFETQYF
>NA|TRBJ2-1|TRBV3-1/TRBV3-2|TRBD2
TGTGCCAGCAGCCAACGGGTAGCGGGAGGCCAAGGTGGAAATGAGCAGTTCTTC
CASSQRVAGGQGGNEQFF
>few|TRBJ1-1|TRBV10-3|NA
TGTGCCATCAGCATAGACAGTGGGTTGAACACTGAAGCTTTCTTT
CAISIDSGLNTEAFF
>NA|TRBJ2-3|TRBV5-1|NA
TGCGCCAGCAGCTTGGTTGTTACTGGCCTTCAGGGAGATACGCAGTATTTT
CASSLVVTGLQGDTQYF
>NA|TRBJ2-7|TRBV14|NA
TGTGCCAGCAGCCTCCTTACTTACGAGCAGTACTTC
CASSLLTYEQYF